This entry lists 6 T cell receptor beta chains sequenced from one sample in a study of long-term antiretroviral therapy in people with HIV (dated by TCRdb to the early 2020s). Sequencing of the TRB variable region was done with the immunoSEQ hsTCRB v3.0 assay at survey level resolution. TCRdb limited this immuneACCESS table to in-frame rearrangements with V and J called. A share of clones is missing; checked studies link under half to unresolved V genes, and the rest is unexplained. Here the sample has roughly 16,000 clones; around four fifths occur a single time. The ten largest clones capture over 12% of the sample. Sequencing was performed on unsorted PBMCs, taken around 2.1 years before starting antiretroviral therapy. The receptors shown here come from a man aged 25 to 45 with HIV.

This clone has only one observation. V usage is TRBV7-9 and J usage is TRBJ2-5, with D possibly called TRBD1 or TRBD2 (5 bases each). Per germline, CDR1 SEHNR and CDR2 FQNEAQ (reference sequence). V was trimmed by 1 base and J by 2 bases, leaving 5 bases between them. CDR3 size: 13 residues. The CDR3, as DNA: TGTGCCAGCAGCTTAGGGGGGCAAGAGACCCAGTACTTC. Translated: CASSLGGQETQYF.

This clone was detected only a few times. The genes are TRBV7-8 and TRBJ2-7; D is perhaps TRBD2 (6 bases). Trimming stripped 5 bases from V and 2 bases from J, with 13 bases between. The CDR3 totals 14 residues. Germline values: CDR1 SGHVS, CDR2 FQNEAQ. The CDR3 region has the DNA TGTGCCAGCAGCCCCTTGCGGGGAGCCTACGAGCAGTACTTC. Translating gives CASSPLRGAYEQYF.

The V gene is TRBV19, the J gene TRBJ1-4, with D maybe TRBD1 (6 bases). Trimming shortened V by 6 bases and J by 5 bases, and 22 bases separated the two germline ends. The germline gives CDR1 LNHDA, CDR2 SQIVND (reference sequence). The CDR3 extends over 17 amino acids. This CDR3 is CASRIPWGDILNEKLFF. CDR3 bases: TGTGCCAGTAGGATCCCGTGGGGGGACATTTTGAATGAAAAACTGTTTTTT.

This clone was seen just once. This sequence joins TRBV19 and TRBJ1-2; TRBD1 might be the D (5 bases). With 3 bases removed from V and 4 bases from J, the gap between germline ends came to 12 bases. The CDR3 spans 14 residues. CDR1 and CDR2 from the germline V gene are LNHDA and SQIVND (reference sequence). The CDR3 DNA reads as TGTGCCAGTAGTATGTCGGCAGGGCTCTATGGCTACACCTTC. Translation: CASSMSAGLYGYTF.

The chain uses TRBV6-6 and TRBJ1-1; 7 bases agree with TRBD1. CDR1 and CDR2 (germline): MNHNY, SVGAGI (reference sequence). Losses at the gene ends were 6 bases for V and 5 bases for J; bases not matched to a gene: 6. The CDR3 contains 13 residues. Here the CDR3 reads CASSSTGRTEAFF. For the CDR3, the DNA is TGTGCCAGCAGCTCGACAGGGAGGACTGAAGCTTTCTTT.

This sequence joins TRBV5-1 and TRBJ2-3; 8 nucleotides match TRBD2. The CDR3 has 17 amino acids. V gave up 4 bases and J gave up 2 bases; unmatched junction bases: 12. The germline CDR1 and CDR2 sequences are SGHRS and YFSETQ. CDR3 region: CASSPSSSGSVTDTQYF. CDR3 in DNA: TGCGCCAGCAGCCCCTCATCGAGCGGGAGTGTCACAGATACGCAGTATTTT.